This TCR beta chain is from a study of T cells in Graves' hyperthyroidism and ophthalmopathy (dated by TCRdb to the late 2010s). At the level of the whole study: Peripheral blood was sampled at the time of initial diagnosis, prior to any treatment. The 85 to 100 discovery patients were randomly split 7:3 into training and test sets. Prospective prediction of ophthalmopathy was tested in an independent validation cohort consisting of under 20 hyperthyroidism patients and approximately 16 patients who later progressed to ophthalmopathy. The paper reports TCR Vbeta CDR3 sequencing of some 140 peripheral blood samples: fewer than 50 ophthalmopathy, under 85 hyperthyroidism and around 17 progressor patients. After sampling, hyperthyroidism patients received methimazole starting at 30 mg daily, and ophthalmopathy patients received high-dose intravenous methylprednisolone. In addition, the study compared T-cell repertoires in thyroid tissue and in blood from roughly 6 Graves' hyperthyroidism patients. A discovery cohort of 95 to 100 patients, about 43 with Graves' ophthalmopathy and roughly 59 with stable Graves' hyperthyroidism, was used to find distinguishing TCR V-J signatures. General findings and caveats noted by the study authors: Most expanded thyroid clonotypes (frequency above 0.001) were also detected in blood, suggesting blood repertoires may reflect thyroid immune responses. A model built on a 13 V-J signature distinguished ophthalmopathy from stable hyperthyroidism, reaching approximately 89% sensitivity and 81% to 83% specificity in cross-validation and 80%/75% in testing. In validation, progression to ophthalmopathy was predicted by the model with around 71% sensitivity and 72.22% specificity, a median of approximately 6.5 months before onset. Sample size was not statistically predetermined, and investigators were not blinded to group allocation.

Stable Graves' hyperthyroidism was defined as no progression to ophthalmopathy during 18 months of follow-up. The hyperthyroidism patients were between 18 and 65 years old and newly diagnosed, with a disease duration of less than 2 months. Exclusion was applied to patients with uncontrolled infections, other autoimmune diseases, pregnancy or lactation. Diagnoses were based on clinical symptoms, serum thyroxine and TRAb, thyroid ultrasound and orbital computed tomography. PBMCs were separated from roughly 10 ml of fresh peripheral blood using Ficoll-Paque density gradient centrifugation. Total RNA was extracted using Trizol reagent, and RNA quality was assessed on an Agilent 2100 Bioanalyzer. The TCR beta CDR3 regions were amplified from RNA transcripts. A first-round RT-PCR of the TCR CDR3 used the HTBI primer set with the Qiagen OneStep RT-PCR kit. Libraries were constructed in a second round of multiplex PCR, after which size selection and purification were performed. Sequencing of the libraries was done on an Illumina HiSeq2000 using paired-end 100 bp reads. From the authors' description of their analysis: SOAPnuke was used to process the raw data, with reads discarded if the reads contained adapters or uncalled bases, had a mean Phred below 15, or lacked an exact constant-primer or identifier match. High-quality paired reads were merged using COPE v1.2.5, and each unique nucleotide sequence was defined as a clonotype. Clonotypes were aligned to IMGT TRBV, TRBD and TRBJ reference segments using MiTCR v1.1. The analysis was restricted to V-J combinations with a frequency above 0.0001, which together covered around 99% of the repertoires. The TCS score was defined as the ratio of F50 (clonal expansion) to E x V (chaos), calculated using BLOSUM62-based TCRdist between CDR3 peptides within each V-J. Welch's t-statistics and random forest reduced 500 to 550 V-J features to 10 to 15, which were used in a naive Bayes classifier (R e1071). In TCRdb, the public reads were trimmed at Q25 with fastp and aligned with MiXCR, with productive beta chains retained. Each CDR3 protein appears once, grouped with its most common genes and DNA. In this record, the V and J calls reflect TCRdb's handling and not the investigators' own analysis. In all, the sample holds about 720,000 distinct CDR3 sequences, and about a sixth of those were seen once. The ten most abundant clones make up approximately 8.4% of the sample.

This clonotype was counted at least ten times. Its target antigen remains unknown. Base qualities are not recorded, but no much larger clone differs from it by a single base. Spanning cysteine to phenylalanine, the CDR3 consists of 14 amino acids. The CDR3 DNA has 42 bases and is translated from base 1. Via the germline V gene, CDR1 is KGHSH and CDR2 LQKENI. V loses 2 bases, J loses 4 bases, and the germline ends lie 8 bases apart. This sequence uses TRBV18 and TRBJ2-2; the D gene cannot be named for sure. Sequenced input: blood. This TCR derives from a man aged 18 to 29 with Graves' hyperthyroidism. The bases are TGTGCCAGCTCACCAGCCAGGAGCACCGGGGAGCTGTTTTTT. This is translated as CASSPARSTGELFF.